These 23 T cell receptor beta chains were all obtained from the same sample, sequenced in a study of CD8 T cells in Susac syndrome. Random hexamers were used to reverse transcribe an amount of about 0.45 to 1 ug RNA. TCRdb independently ran MiXCR on the immunoSEQ multiplex PCR reads; one entry per CDR3 protein. This sample has under 200,000 distinct CDR3 sequences, with roughly 95% found just once. The sample consisted of CD4+ T cells from PBMCs. The receptors were sampled from a human donor with Susac syndrome.

The chain couples TRBV7-2 to TRBJ2-5, with TRBD1 matching 7 bases. The J segment lost 1 base and the V segment lost 5 bases, leaving 4 bases of the junction unmatched. This CDR3 has 14 amino acids. Looked up from germline, CDR1 is SGHTA and CDR2 is FQGNSA. In nucleotides, the CDR3 is TGTGCCAGCAGCCCAGACAGGGCCCAAGAGACCCAGTACTTC. Its translation: CASSPDRAQETQYF.

The chain combines TRBV4-2 with TRBJ2-1; D remains ambiguous. Germline-derived CDR1 and CDR2 are LGHNA and YNFKEQ. Trimming removed 4 bases at V and 5 bases at J, with 12 bases between. The CDR3 runs 14 residues. CDR3 sequence (DNA): TGTGCCAGCAGCCCGCGAAGAGCGAACAATGAGCAGTTCTTC. It yields the protein CASSPRRANNEQFF.

This sequence joins TRBV7-2 and TRBJ1-2, with D unresolved. The CDR3 length is 16 residues. The V end was cut by 5 bases, the J end by 8 bases, with 24 bases between. The germline gives CDR1 SGHTA, CDR2 FQGNSA. The DNA for the CDR3 is TGTGCCAGCAGCCCCACGGGGAAGGGTGTCGCCCGGGGCTACACCTTC. Encoded protein: CASSPTGKGVARGYTF.

The V gene is TRBV15, the J gene TRBJ2-3; weak D call: TRBD2 (5 bases). Trimming took off 0 bases at V and 8 bases at J, with 9 bases between the two ends. Germline V CDR1 and CDR2: LNHNV, YYDKDF (reference sequence). This CDR3 is 13 amino acids long. In DNA, the CDR3 is TGTGCCACCAGCAGAGATCGGGCGGGTACGCAGTATTTT. It encodes CATSRDRAGTQYF.

The rearrangement uses TRBV7-9 and TRBJ1-5; a weak D match, TRBD1 (5 bases). Trimming took off 1 base at V and 1 base at J, with 14 bases between the two ends. The CDR3 loop spans 17 amino acids. CDR1 SEHNR and CDR2 FQNEAQ come from the germline V gene (reference sequence). This chain's CDR3 is CASSLGLSSGSNQPQHF. Here the CDR3 DNA reads TGTGCCAGCAGCTTAGGTCTGTCGTCAGGGAGCAATCAGCCCCAGCATTTT.

The gene calls are TRBV6-6 and TRBJ2-7, with 8 bases identical to TRBD1. The CDR3 extends over 13 amino acids. Looked up from germline, CDR1 is MNHNY and CDR2 is SVGAGI (reference sequence). The junction had 6 bases not matched to a gene; V was cut back by 5 bases and J by 6 bases. The CDR3 region is CASSTRQGSEQYV. Here the CDR3 DNA reads TGTGCCAGCAGTACCAGACAGGGGAGCGAGCAGTACGTC.

V gene TRBV29-1 combines with J gene TRBJ2-3; 11 bases are shared with TRBD2. There are 14 residues in the CDR3. V lost 7 bases and J lost 1; bases outside the gene matches: 4. The germline V gene has CDR1 SQVTM and CDR2 ANQGSEA. As DNA, the CDR3 is TGCAGCGCCACGGGACTAGCGGGCACAGATACGCAGTATTTT. Amino acids: CSATGLAGTDTQYF.

The V gene is TRBV20-1, the J gene TRBJ2-5; D remains ambiguous. CDR1 and CDR2 from the germline V gene are DFQATT and SNEGSKA (reference sequence). V was trimmed by 5 bases and J by 10 bases, leaving 11 bases between them. The CDR3 is made up of 10 amino acids. DNA of the CDR3: TGCAGTGCTCAGAGCAAGAGCCAGTACTTC. Amino acid sequence: CSAQSKSQYF.

This sequence joins TRBV5-4 and TRBJ2-7; D is perhaps TRBD1 or TRBD2 (5 bases each). Germline V gives CDR1 SGHNT, CDR2 YYREEE (reference sequence). The V gene lost 4 bases and the J gene lost 2 bases, with 10 bases spanning the gap. The CDR3 contains 13 residues. CDR3 coding DNA: TGTGCCAGCAGCCGGCAGGGAGCCTACGAGCAGTACTTC. Its translation: CASSRQGAYEQYF. Looking up the rest from reference TRBV5-4 and TRBJ2-7 gives the full variable domain: ETGVTQSPTHLIKTRGQQVTLRCSSQSGHNTVSWYQQALGQGPQFIFQYYREEENGRGNFPPRFSGLQFPNYSSELNVNALELDDSALYLCASSRQGAYEQYFGPGTRLTVT.

This clonotype appeared once. The V and J genes are TRBV27 and TRBJ1-1; D unclear. This CDR3 region has 16 residues. Germline V lookup: CDR1 MNHEY, CDR2 SMNVEV (reference sequence). Trimming shortened V by 6 bases and J by 0 bases, and 17 bases separated the two germline ends. The CDR3 spells CASSSLAWSVNTEAFF. CDR3 DNA sequence: TGTGCCAGCAGCTCGTTAGCCTGGTCAGTGAACACTGAAGCTTTCTTT.

CDR3 protein: CASSPAGTGEDVNQPQHF. As DNA, the CDR3 is TGCGCCAGCAGCCCGGCGGGGACAGGGGAGGATGTGAATCAGCCCCAGCATTTT. V is TRBV5-1 and J is TRBJ1-5; 10 nucleotides match TRBD1. CDR3 size: 18 residues. Trimming took 4 bases from V and 4 from J; bases not matched to a gene: 14. CDR1 is SGHRS, CDR2 YFSETQ, per germline.

The rearrangement joins TRBV7-9 to TRBJ1-2; 9 bases match TRBD1. The V segment lost 4 bases and the J segment 4 bases; nucleotides outside the gene matches: 7. CDR1 and CDR2 (germline): SEHNR, FQNEAQ (reference sequence). The CDR3 sequence is 15 residues long. The CDR3: CASSSRTGVSYGYTF. CDR3 in DNA: TGTGCCAGCAGCTCAAGGACAGGGGTGAGCTATGGCTACACCTTC.

The genes are TRBV28 and TRBJ1-5, with D possibly being TRBD1 (6 bases). Per germline, CDR1 MDHEN and CDR2 SYDVKM. Trimming stripped 5 bases from V and 2 bases from J, with 13 bases between. The CDR3 loop spans 15 amino acids. Here the CDR3 reads CASSRGQIGNQPQHF. Written as DNA, the CDR3 is TGTGCCAGCAGTCGAGGACAGATAGGCAATCAGCCCCAGCATTTT.

The chain recombines TRBV30 with TRBJ2-1, with a possible D match to TRBD2 (6 bases). The CDR3 covers 14 residues. From germline, CDR1 is GTSNPN and CDR2 SVGIG (reference sequence). V was clipped by 0 bases and J by 4 bases, with 10 bases between them. Here the CDR3 DNA reads TGTGCCTGGAGTGTAGGGAGGCTTTACAATGAGCAGTTCTTC. Translated, it gives CAWSVGRLYNEQFF.

V is TRBV9 and J is TRBJ2-1, with 8 bases aligning to TRBD2. Germline-derived CDR1 and CDR2 are SGDLS and YYNGEE. V lost 4 bases and J lost 2; bases outside the gene matches: 5. The CDR3 runs to 15 residues. The CDR3 coding sequence is TGTGCCAGCAGCAAACTTAGCGGGACCTACAATGAGCAGTTCTTC. This codes for CASSKLSGTYNEQFF. Full variable domain (remainder filled in from reference TRBV9 and TRBJ2-1): DSGVTQTPKHLITATGQRVTLRCSPRSGDLSVYWYQQSLDQGLQFLIQYYNGEERAKGNILERFSAQQFPDLHSELNLSSLELGDSALYFCASSKLSGTYNEQFFGPGTRLTVL.

CDR3 amino acids: CSGGVAGGPGEQFF. Written as DNA, the CDR3 is TGCAGCGGGGGGGTAGCGGGAGGGCCGGGTGAGCAGTTCTTC. V and J are TRBV29-1 and TRBJ2-1, with 11 bases identical to TRBD2. V was pared by 7 bases and J by 9 bases, with 11 bases of the junction left unmatched. The CDR3 is made up of 14 amino acids. Germline CDR1 is SQVTM and CDR2 is ANQGSEA.

The chain has TRBV25-1 and TRBJ2-3; perhaps TRBD1 as D (5 bases). With 1 base removed from V and 3 bases from J, the gap between germline ends came to 8 bases. The CDR3 consists of 14 residues. From germline, CDR1 is MGHDK and CDR2 SYGVNS. In DNA, the CDR3 is TGTGCCAGCAGTGAATGGAAGGGGACAGATACGCAGTATTTT. Translating gives CASSEWKGTDTQYF.

The chain carries TRBV28 and TRBJ2-7; the D is unclear. V lost 7 bases, J lost 0 bases, and 7 bases lay in between. CDR3 size: 12 residues. Per germline, CDR1 MDHEN and CDR2 SYDVKM. The CDR3 spells CASNSFSYEQYF. The CDR3 DNA follows: TGTGCCAGCAATTCCTTCTCCTACGAGCAGTACTTC.

The chain joins TRBV3-1 to TRBJ2-3; 12 nucleotides agree with TRBD2. The germline gives CDR1 LGHDT, CDR2 YNNKEL (reference sequence). The CDR3 runs 16 residues. V lost 4 bases and J lost 4; bases outside the gene matches: 6. The CDR3 coding sequence is TGTGCCAGCAGCCCCACTAGCGGGGGGCGCGCAGATACGCAGTATTTT. Translated, it gives CASSPTSGGRADTQYF.

V gene TRBV20-1 combines with J gene TRBJ2-1, with D possibly TRBD2 on 6 matching bases. CDR3 length equals 16 residues. Germline-derived CDR1 and CDR2 are DFQATT and SNEGSKA (reference sequence). The ends were cut back, 6 bases at V and 9 bases at J, with 27 bases in the middle. CDR3 loop: CSAIGGGGARRFEQFF. The CDR3 coding sequence is TGCAGTGCAATTGGGGGTGGAGGGGCGCGTCGTTTTGAGCAGTTCTTC.

This chain links TRBV19 with TRBJ1-4, with a weak D call TRBD1 (5 bases). Germline V CDR1 and CDR2: LNHDA, SQIVND (reference sequence). Deletions cut 6 bases from V and 7 bases from J, with 18 bases between. The CDR3 covers 15 residues. This chain's CDR3 is CASSLRDPGREKLFF. CDR3 in DNA: TGTGCCAGTAGCCTCCGGGACCCAGGACGTGAAAAACTGTTTTTT.

The rearrangement uses TRBV24-1 and TRBJ2-7; maybe TRBD1 (6 bases). From germline, CDR1 is KGHDR and CDR2 SFDVKD. V lost 5 bases, J lost 5 bases, and 9 bases lay in between. CDR3 size: 12 residues. DNA of the CDR3: TGTGCCACCAGTGCTAGGGGGAACGAGCAGTACTTC. Amino acid sequence: CATSARGNEQYF.

This rearrangement joins TRBV20-1 to TRBJ2-7, with 8 bases aligning to TRBD2. The ends lost 4 bases at V and 2 bases at J; junction bases unmatched: 7. This CDR3 comprises 14 residues. Germline V CDR1 and CDR2: DFQATT, SNEGSKA (reference sequence). The chain's CDR3 is CSATSGSLTYEQYF. For the CDR3, the DNA is TGCAGTGCTACGAGCGGGAGCCTTACCTACGAGCAGTACTTC.